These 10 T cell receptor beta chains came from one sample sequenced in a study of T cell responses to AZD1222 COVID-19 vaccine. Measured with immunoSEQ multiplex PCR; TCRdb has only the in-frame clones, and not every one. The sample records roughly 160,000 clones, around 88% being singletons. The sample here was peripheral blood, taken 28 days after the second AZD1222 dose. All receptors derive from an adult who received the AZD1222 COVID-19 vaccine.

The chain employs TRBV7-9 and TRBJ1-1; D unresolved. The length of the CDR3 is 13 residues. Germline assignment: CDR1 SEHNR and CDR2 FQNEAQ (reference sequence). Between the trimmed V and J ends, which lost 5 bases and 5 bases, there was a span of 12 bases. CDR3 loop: CASSPSRTTEAFF. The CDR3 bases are TGTGCCAGCAGCCCTTCCCGGACGACTGAAGCTTTCTTT.

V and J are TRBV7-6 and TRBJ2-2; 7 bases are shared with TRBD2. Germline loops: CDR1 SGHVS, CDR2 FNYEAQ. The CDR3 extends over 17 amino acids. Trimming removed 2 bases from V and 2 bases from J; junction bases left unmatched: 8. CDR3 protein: CASSLQSGGGNTGELFF. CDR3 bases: TGTGCCAGCAGCTTACAGTCTGGCGGGGGTAACACCGGGGAGCTGTTTTTT.

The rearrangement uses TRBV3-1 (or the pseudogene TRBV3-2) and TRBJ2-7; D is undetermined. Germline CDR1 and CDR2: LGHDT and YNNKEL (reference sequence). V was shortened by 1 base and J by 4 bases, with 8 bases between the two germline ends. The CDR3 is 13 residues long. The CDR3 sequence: CASSQVLSYEQYF. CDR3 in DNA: TGTGCCAGCAGCCAAGTATTAAGTTACGAGCAGTACTTC.

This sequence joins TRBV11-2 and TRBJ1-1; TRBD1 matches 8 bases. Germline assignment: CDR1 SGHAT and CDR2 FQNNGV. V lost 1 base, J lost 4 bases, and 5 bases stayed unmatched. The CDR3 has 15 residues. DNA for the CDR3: TGTGCCAGCAGCTTAGCGGACAGGGATGGCACTGAAGCTTTCTTT. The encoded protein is CASSLADRDGTEAFF.

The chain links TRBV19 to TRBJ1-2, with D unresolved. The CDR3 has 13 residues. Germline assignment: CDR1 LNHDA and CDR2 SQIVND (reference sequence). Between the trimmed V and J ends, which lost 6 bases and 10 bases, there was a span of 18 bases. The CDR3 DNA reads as TGTGCCAGTAGCTTCGCCCGGTACGGGGACTACACCTTC. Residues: CASSFARYGDYTF.

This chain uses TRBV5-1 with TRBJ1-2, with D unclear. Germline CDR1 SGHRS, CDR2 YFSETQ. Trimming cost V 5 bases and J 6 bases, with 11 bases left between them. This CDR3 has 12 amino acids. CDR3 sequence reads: CASRLSEDGYTF. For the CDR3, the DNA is TGCGCCAGCAGACTGAGTGAGGATGGCTACACCTTC.

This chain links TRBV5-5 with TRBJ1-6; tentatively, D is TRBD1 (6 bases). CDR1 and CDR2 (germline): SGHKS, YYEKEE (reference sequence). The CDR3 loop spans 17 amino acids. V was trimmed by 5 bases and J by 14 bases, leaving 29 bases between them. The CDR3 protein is CASSYDPGQSTRGALHF. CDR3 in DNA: TGTGCCAGCAGTTACGACCCAGGACAGTCCACCAGAGGGGCCCTCCACTTT. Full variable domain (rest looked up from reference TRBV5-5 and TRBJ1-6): DAGVTQSPTHLIKTRGQQVTLRCSPISGHKSVSWYQQVLGQGPQFIFQYYEKEERGRGNFPDRFSARQFPNYSSELNVNALLLGDSALYLCASSYDPGQSTRGALHFGNGTRLTVT.

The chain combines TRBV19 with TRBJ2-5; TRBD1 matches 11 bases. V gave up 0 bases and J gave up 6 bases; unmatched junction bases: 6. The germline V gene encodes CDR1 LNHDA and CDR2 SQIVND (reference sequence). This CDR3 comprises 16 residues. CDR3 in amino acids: CASSIDGQGATKTQYF. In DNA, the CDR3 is TGTGCCAGTAGTATAGACGGACAGGGGGCTACGAAGACCCAGTACTTC. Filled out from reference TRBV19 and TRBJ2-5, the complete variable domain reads DGGITQSPKYLFRKEGQNVTLSCEQNLNHDAMYWYRQDPGQGLRLIYYSQIVNDFQKGDIAEGYSVSREKKESFPLTVTSAQKNPTAFYLCASSIDGQGATKTQYFGPGTRLLVL.

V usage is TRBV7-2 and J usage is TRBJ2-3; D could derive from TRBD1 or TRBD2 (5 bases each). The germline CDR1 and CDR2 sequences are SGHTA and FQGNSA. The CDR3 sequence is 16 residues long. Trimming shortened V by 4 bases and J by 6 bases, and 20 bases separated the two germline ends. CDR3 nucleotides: TGTGCCAGCAGCTGGGGGTGGACAAGGGGCATTGATACGCAGTATTTT. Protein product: CASSWGWTRGIDTQYF.

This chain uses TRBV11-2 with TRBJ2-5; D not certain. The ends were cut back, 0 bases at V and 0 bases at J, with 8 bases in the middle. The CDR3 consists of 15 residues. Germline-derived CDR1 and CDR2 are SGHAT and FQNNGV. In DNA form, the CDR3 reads TGTGCCAGCAGCTTAGAGGCGCTAGACCAAGAGACCCAGTACTTC. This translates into CASSLEALDQETQYF. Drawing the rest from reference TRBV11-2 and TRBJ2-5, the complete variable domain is EAGVAQSPRYKIIEKRQSVAFWCNPISGHATLYWYQQILGQGPKLLIQFQNNGVVDDSQLPKDRFSAERLKGVDSTLKIQPAKLEDSAVYLCASSLEALDQETQYFGPGTRLLVL.